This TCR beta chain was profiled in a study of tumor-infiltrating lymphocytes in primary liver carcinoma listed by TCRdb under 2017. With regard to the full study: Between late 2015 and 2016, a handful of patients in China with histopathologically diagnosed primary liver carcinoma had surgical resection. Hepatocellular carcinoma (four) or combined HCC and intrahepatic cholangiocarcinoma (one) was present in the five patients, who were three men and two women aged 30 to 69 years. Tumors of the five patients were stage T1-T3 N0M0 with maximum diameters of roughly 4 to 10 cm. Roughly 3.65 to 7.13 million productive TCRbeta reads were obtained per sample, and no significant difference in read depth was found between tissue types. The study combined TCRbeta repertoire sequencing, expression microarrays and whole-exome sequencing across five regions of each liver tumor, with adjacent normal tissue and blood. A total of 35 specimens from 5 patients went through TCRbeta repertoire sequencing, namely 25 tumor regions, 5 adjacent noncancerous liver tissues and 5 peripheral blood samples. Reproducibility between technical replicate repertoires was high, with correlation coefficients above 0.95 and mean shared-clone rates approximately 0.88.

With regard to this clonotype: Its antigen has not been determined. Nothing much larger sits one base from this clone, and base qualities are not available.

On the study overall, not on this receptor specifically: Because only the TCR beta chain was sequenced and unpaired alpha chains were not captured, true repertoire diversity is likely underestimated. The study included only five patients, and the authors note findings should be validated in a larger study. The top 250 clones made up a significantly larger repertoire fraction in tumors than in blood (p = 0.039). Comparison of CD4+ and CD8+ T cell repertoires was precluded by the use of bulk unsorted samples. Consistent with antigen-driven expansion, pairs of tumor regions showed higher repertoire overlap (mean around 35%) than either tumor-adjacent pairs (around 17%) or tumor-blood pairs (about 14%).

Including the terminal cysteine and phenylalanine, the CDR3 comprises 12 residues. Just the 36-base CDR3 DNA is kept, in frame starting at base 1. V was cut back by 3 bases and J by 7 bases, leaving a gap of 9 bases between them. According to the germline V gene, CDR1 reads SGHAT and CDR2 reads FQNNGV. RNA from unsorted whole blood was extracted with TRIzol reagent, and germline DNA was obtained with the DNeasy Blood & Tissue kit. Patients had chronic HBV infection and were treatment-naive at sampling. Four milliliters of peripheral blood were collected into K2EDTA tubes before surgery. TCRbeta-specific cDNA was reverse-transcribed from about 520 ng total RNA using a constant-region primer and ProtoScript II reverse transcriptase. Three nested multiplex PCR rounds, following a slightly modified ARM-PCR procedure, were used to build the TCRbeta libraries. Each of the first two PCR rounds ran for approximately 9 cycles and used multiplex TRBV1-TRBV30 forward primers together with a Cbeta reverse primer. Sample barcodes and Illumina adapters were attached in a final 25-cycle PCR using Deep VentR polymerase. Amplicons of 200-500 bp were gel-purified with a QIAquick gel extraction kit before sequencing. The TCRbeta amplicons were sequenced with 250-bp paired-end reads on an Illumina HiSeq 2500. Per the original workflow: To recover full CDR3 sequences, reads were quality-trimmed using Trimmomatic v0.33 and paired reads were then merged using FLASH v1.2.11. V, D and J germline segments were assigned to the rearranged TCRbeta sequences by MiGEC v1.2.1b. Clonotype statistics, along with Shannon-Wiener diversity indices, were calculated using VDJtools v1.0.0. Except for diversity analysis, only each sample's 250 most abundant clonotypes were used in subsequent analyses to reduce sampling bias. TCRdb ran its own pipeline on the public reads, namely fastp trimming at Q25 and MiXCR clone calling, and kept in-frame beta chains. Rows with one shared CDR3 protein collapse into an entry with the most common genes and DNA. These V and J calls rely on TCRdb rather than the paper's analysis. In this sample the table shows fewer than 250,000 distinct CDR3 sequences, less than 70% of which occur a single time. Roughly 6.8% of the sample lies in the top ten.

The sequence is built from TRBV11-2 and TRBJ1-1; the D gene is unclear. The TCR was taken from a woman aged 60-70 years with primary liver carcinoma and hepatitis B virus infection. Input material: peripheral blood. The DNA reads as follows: TGTGCCAGCAGCTTGGTGACGCTTGAAGCTTTCTTT. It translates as CASSLVTLEAFF.